The TCR beta chain described here comes from a study of PD-1 blockade in classical Hodgkin lymphoma. The study, taken as a whole, reports: Patients with an early start, nivolumab under 1 year after ASCT, were excluded. By C4D1 there was a significant rise in CD4+ TCR diversity but not in CD8+ TCR diversity. TCR diversity at baseline was reported to be reduced in newly diagnosed patients relative to healthy donors. Partial responders and progressors had significantly lower baseline TCR diversity.

Generated by immunoSEQ multiplex PCR, the TCRdb table keeps only in-frame clones and is missing some. The sample consists of roughly 60,000 clones, 88% of them appearing once. Germline CDR1 and CDR2: SGHRS and YFSETQ. Deletions cut 5 bases from V and 1 base from J, with 12 bases between. The CDR3 spans 14 residues. Autologous stem cell transplantation was followed by relapse in every patient, and brentuximab vedotin exposure varied. On this clone: Its matching antigen is unknown.

The sample here was peripheral blood mononuclear cells (PBMCs), taken before the second cycle of nivolumab. This TCR was sampled from a human donor with classical Hodgkin lymphoma. The J gene is TRBJ1-1, the V gene TRBV5-1; D perhaps matches TRBD1 (5 bases). The CDR3 sequence: CASRFLGTNTEAFF. The CDR3 nucleotides read TGCGCCAGCAGATTCTTGGGGACGAACACTGAAGCTTTCTTT.